The source of this T cell receptor beta chain is a study of OX40 agonist ivuxolimab in advanced cancers. Study background: Of mixed ages from about 20 to 85 and averaging about 56 years, the group was around 78% male. Broader study findings: Also present in some nonresponders was a low level of normalized T-cell clonal expansion. Expanded clones belonging to CD8+ T cells outnumbered, on average, those of CD4+.

Note on this clone: Antigen unknown.

TCRdb's copy holds only in-frame clones and misses some; the assay was immunoSEQ multiplex PCR. Of some 14,000 clones in the sample, around 77% were seen once. Germline V gene sequence: CDR1 SGHVS, CDR2 FNYEAQ. CDR3 length: 18 amino acids. V lost 2 bases, J lost 0 bases, and 20 bases lay in between. Sample: CD4+ or CD8+ T cells sorted from blood, taken in a trial of the OX40 agonist ivuxolimab. The chain joins TRBV7-6 to TRBJ2-7; D is perhaps TRBD1 or TRBD2 (5 bases each). The clonotype was recovered from an adult with an advanced solid tumor such as melanoma, head and neck, liver or kidney cancer. As DNA, the CDR3 is TGTGCCAGCAGCTTATCTTACGTAGGGGACGGGAACTCCTACGAGCAGTACTTC. Encoded protein: CASSLSYVGDGNSYEQYF.